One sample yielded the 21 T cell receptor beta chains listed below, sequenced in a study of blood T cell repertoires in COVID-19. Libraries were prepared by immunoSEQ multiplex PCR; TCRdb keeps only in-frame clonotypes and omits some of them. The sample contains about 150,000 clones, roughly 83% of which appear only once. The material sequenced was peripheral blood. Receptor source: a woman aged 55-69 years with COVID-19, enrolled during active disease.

This CDR3 reads CASSYYSGGGTGELFF. CDR3 DNA: TGCGCCAGCAGCTATTATTCAGGGGGCGGCACCGGGGAGCTGTTTTTT. The rearrangement links TRBV5-1 to TRBJ2-2; 8 nucleotides align to TRBD1. V was clipped by 3 bases and J by 4 bases; unmatched bases: 8. There are 16 residues in the CDR3. Germline V gene sequence: CDR1 SGHRS, CDR2 YFSETQ. Full variable domain (rest looked up from reference TRBV5-1 and TRBJ2-2): KAGVTQTPRYLIKTRGQQVTLSCSPISGHRSVSWYQQTPGQGLQFLFEYFSETQRNKGNFPGRFSGRQFSNSRSEMNVSTLELGDSALYLCASSYYSGGGTGELFFGEGSRLTVL.

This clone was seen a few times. The CDR3 spells CASSLAQGDSPLHF. The DNA for the CDR3 is TGCGCCAGCAGCTTGGCCCAGGGGGATTCACCCCTCCACTTT. The V gene is TRBV5-1, the J gene TRBJ1-6; 7 nucleotides agree with TRBD1. After removal of 0 bases from V and 8 bases from J, the junction contained 2 bases not matched to a gene. This CDR3 comprises 14 residues. Germline-derived CDR1 and CDR2 are SGHRS and YFSETQ.

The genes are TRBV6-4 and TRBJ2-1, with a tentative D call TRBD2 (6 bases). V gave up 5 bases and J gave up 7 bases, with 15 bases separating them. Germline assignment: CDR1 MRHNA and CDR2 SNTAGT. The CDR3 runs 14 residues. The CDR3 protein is CASSPGLDTNEQFF. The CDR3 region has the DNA TGTGCCAGCAGTCCGGGACTGGATACAAATGAGCAGTTCTTC.

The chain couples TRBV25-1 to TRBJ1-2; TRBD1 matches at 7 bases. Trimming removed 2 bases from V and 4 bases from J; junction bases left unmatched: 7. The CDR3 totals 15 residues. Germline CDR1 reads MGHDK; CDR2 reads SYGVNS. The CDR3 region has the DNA TGTGCCAGCAGTGAAGGAAAAGCAGGGGGCTATGGCTACACCTTC. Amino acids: CASSEGKAGGYGYTF.

As DNA, the CDR3 is TGCGCCAGCAGCCAACCAGCGGGAGTGGGATCCACCGGGGAGCTGTTTTTT. It is translated as CASSQPAGVGSTGELFF. The chain carries TRBV5-1 and TRBJ2-2, with 8 bases that match TRBD2. This CDR3 comprises 17 residues. CDR1 is SGHRS and CDR2 is YFSETQ in the germline V gene. The ends lost 4 bases at V and 4 bases at J; junction bases unmatched: 12.

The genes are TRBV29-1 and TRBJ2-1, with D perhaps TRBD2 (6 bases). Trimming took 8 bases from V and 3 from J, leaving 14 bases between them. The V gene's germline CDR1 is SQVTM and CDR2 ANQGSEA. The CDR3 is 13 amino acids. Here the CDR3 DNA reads TGCAGCTCACCGGGACTGAGCTACAATGAGCAGTTCTTC. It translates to CSSPGLSYNEQFF.

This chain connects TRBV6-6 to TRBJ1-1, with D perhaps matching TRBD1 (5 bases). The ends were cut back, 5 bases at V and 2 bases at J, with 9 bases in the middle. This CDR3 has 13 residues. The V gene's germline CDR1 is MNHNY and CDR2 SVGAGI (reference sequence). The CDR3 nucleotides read TGTGCCAGCAGTACGGGACTAAACACTGAAGCTTTCTTT. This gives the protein CASSTGLNTEAFF.

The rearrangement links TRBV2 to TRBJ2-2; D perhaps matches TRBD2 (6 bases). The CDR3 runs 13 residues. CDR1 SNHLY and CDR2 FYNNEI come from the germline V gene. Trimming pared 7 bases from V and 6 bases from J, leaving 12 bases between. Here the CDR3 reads CASTGGVAGELFF. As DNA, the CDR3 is TGTGCCAGCACCGGGGGAGTTGCCGGGGAGCTGTTTTTT.

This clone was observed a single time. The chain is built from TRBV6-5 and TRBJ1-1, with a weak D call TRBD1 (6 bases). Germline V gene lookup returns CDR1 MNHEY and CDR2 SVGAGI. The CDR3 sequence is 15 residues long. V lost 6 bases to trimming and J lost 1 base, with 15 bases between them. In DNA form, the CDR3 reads TGTGCCAGCAGACTTTATAGGACAGAGAACACTGAAGCTTTCTTT. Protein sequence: CASRLYRTENTEAFF.

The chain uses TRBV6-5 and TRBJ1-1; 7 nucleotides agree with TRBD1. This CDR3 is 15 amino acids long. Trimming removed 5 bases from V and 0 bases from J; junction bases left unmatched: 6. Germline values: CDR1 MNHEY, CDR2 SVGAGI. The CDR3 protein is CASSPQGQMNTEAFF. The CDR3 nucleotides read TGTGCCAGCAGTCCCCAGGGACAGATGAACACTGAAGCTTTCTTT.

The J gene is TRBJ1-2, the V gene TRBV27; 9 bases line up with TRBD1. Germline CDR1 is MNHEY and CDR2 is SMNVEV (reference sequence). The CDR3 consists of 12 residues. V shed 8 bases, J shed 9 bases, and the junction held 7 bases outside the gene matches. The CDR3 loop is CASSGQGMSYTF. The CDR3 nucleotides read TGTGCCAGCTCGGGACAGGGTATGAGCTACACCTTC.

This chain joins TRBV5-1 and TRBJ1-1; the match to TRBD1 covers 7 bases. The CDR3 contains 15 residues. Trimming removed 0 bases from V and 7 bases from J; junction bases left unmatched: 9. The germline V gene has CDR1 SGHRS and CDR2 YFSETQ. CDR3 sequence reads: CASSLAGGQSVEAFF. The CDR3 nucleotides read TGCGCCAGCAGCTTGGCTGGGGGACAGTCAGTTGAAGCTTTCTTT.

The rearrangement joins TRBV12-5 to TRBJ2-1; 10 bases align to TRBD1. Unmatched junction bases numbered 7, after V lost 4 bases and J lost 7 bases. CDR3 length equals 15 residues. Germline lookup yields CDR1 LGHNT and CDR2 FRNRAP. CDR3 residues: CASGSPGTGVNEQFF. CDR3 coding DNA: TGTGCTAGTGGTTCTCCCGGGACAGGGGTTAATGAGCAGTTCTTC.

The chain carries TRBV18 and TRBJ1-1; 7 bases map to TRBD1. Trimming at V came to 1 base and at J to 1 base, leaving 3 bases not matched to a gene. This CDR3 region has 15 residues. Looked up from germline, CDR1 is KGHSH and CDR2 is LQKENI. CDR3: CASSPQGARNTEAFF. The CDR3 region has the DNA TGTGCCAGCTCACCACAGGGGGCAAGGAACACTGAAGCTTTCTTT.

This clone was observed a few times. CDR3 residues: CASILGHKLSSYNSPLHF. CDR3 DNA sequence: TGCGCCAGCATTCTGGGACATAAGTTAAGCTCCTATAATTCACCCCTCCACTTT. The chain links TRBV5-1 to TRBJ1-6, with D perhaps matching TRBD1 (6 bases). The CDR3 is 18 residues long. CDR1 is SGHRS and CDR2 is YFSETQ in the germline V gene. Trimming pared 6 bases from V and 0 bases from J, leaving 19 bases between.

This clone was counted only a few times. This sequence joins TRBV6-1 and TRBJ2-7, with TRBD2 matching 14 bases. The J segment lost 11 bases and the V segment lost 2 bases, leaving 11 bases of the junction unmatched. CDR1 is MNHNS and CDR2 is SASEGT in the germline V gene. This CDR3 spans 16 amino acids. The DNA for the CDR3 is TGTGCCAGCAGTGAAACTAGGGGACTAGCGGGAGCTGTGGAGTACTTC. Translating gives CASSETRGLAGAVEYF.

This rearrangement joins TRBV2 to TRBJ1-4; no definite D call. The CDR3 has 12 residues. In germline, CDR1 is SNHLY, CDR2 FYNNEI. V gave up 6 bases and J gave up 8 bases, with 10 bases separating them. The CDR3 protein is CASSAGYEKLFF. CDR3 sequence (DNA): TGTGCCAGCAGCGCGGGGTACGAAAAACTGTTTTTT.

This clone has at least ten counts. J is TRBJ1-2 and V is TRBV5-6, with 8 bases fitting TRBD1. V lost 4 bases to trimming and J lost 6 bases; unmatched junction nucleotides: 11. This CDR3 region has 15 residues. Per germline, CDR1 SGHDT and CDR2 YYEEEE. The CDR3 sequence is CASSIGQGRADGYTF. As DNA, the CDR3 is TGTGCCAGCAGCATCGGACAGGGTCGGGCCGATGGCTACACCTTC.

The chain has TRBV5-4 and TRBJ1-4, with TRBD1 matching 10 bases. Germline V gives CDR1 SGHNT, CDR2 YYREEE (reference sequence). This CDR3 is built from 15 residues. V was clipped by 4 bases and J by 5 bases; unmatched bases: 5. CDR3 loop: CASSPGGQGNEKLFF. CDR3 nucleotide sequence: TGTGCCAGCAGCCCGGGGGGACAGGGGAATGAAAAACTGTTTTTT. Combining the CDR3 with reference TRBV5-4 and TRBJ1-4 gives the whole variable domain ETGVTQSPTHLIKTRGQQVTLRCSSQSGHNTVSWYQQALGQGPQFIFQYYREEENGRGNFPPRFSGLQFPNYSSELNVNALELDDSALYLCASSPGGQGNEKLFFGSGTQLSVL.

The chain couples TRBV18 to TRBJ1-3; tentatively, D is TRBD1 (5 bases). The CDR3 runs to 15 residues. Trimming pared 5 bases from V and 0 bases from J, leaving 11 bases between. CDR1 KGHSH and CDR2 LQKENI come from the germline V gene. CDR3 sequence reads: CASSSRQISGNTIYF. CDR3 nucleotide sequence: TGTGCCAGCTCATCTCGACAGATCTCTGGAAACACCATATATTTT.

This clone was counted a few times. The CDR3 nucleotides read TGCGCCAGCAGCCGGGAGGGACTCGACACCGGGGAGCTGTTTTTT. Protein product: CASSREGLDTGELFF. The genes are TRBV5-1 and TRBJ2-2, with 8 bases aligning to TRBD2. Germline CDR1 is SGHRS and CDR2 is YFSETQ. V shed 4 bases and J 3 bases; nucleotides not matched to a gene: 5. The CDR3 spans 15 residues.